These 24 T cell receptor beta chains were sequenced from one sample in a study of preoperative IRX-2 immunotherapy in early breast cancer. Using immunoSEQ multiplex PCR, the repertoire was profiled, and TCRdb retains in-frame clones only, with some absent. The table includes 15,000 to 25,000 clones, roughly 80% detected once. Treatment of the sample: preoperative locoregional IRX-2 cytokine immunotherapy. Material: lymph node tissue, obtained after IRX-2 immunotherapy. Receptors were obtained from a human donor with breast cancer.

The chain combines TRBV18 with TRBJ2-3; 10 nucleotides match TRBD2. V lost 3 bases and J lost 3; bases outside the gene matches: 6. The CDR3 contains 16 residues. Germline assignment: CDR1 KGHSH and CDR2 LQKENI. This CDR3 reads CASSPPGSGGTDTQYF. The CDR3 region has the DNA TGTGCCAGCTCACCTCCCGGTAGCGGGGGGACAGATACGCAGTATTTT.

Details on this clone: Within the sample, other DNA sequences also encode this same CDR3. The V gene is TRBV18, the J gene TRBJ1-1; 8 bases are shared with TRBD1. J gave up 3 bases and V 3 bases, and 3 bases lay outside the gene matches. CDR3 length: 14 residues. Per the germline V gene, CDR1 is KGHSH and CDR2 is LQKENI. CDR3 DNA sequence: TGTGCCAGCTCACCTTTGACAGGGGACACTGAAGCTTTCTTT. This gives the protein CASSPLTGDTEAFF.

J is TRBJ2-7 and V is TRBV5-8; the D gene is possibly TRBD1 (6 bases). The germline CDR1 and CDR2 sequences are SGHTS and YDEGEE. The CDR3 is made up of 13 amino acids. V lost 2 bases and J lost 3, with 9 bases in between. The CDR3 DNA sequence: TGTGCCAGCAGCTTAAAAGGGGGCTACGAGCAGTACTTC. Residues: CASSLKGGYEQYF. The complete variable domain, with remaining parts taken from reference TRBV5-8 and TRBJ2-7, reads EAGVTQSPTHLIKTRGQQATLRCSPISGHTSVYWYQQALGLGLQFLLWYDEGEERNRGNFPPRFSGRQFPNYSSELNVNALELEDSALYLCASSLKGGYEQYFGPGTRLTVT.

The chain combines TRBV29-1 with TRBJ1-1, with D uncertain. Between the trimmed V and J ends, which lost 4 bases and 2 bases, there was a span of 11 bases. The CDR3 loop spans 13 amino acids. Germline V gene lookup returns CDR1 SQVTM and CDR2 ANQGSEA. This CDR3 is CSVGPGVNTEAFF. The CDR3 DNA reads as TGCAGCGTTGGACCCGGGGTTAACACTGAAGCTTTCTTT.

This clone has a single count. This chain joins TRBV30 and TRBJ1-1; no clear D gene. This CDR3 region has 13 residues. V shed 0 bases and J shed 4 bases, with 9 bases lying between them. Germline V gives CDR1 GTSNPN, CDR2 SVGIG (reference sequence). The CDR3 DNA follows: TGTGCCTGGAGTGTACTCGGGAGCACTGAAGCTTTCTTT. Protein: CAWSVLGSTEAFF.

The chain recombines TRBV25-1 with TRBJ1-5; the D gene is possibly TRBD1 (6 bases). CDR1 is MGHDK and CDR2 is SYGVNS in the germline V gene. This CDR3 contains 14 residues. The V end was cut by 2 bases, the J end by 3 bases, with 8 bases between. CDR3 sequence reads: CASSEAGVNQPQHF. For the CDR3, the DNA is TGTGCCAGCAGTGAAGCAGGGGTCAATCAGCCCCAGCATTTT.

The chain recombines TRBV6-8 with TRBJ1-6; TRBD1 matches 8 bases. CDR3 size: 15 residues. Per the germline V gene, CDR1 is MNHGY and CDR2 is SAAAGT. V gave up 2 bases and J gave up 9 bases; unmatched junction bases: 6. Here the CDR3 DNA reads TGTGCCAGCAGTTACGTCGACAGGGGAAGTTCACCCCTCCACTTT. It codes for CASSYVDRGSSPLHF.

This chain links TRBV6-8 with TRBJ1-2, with 7 bases fitting TRBD1. The CDR3 runs to 15 residues. Looked up from germline, CDR1 is MNHGY and CDR2 is SAAAGT. Trimming at V came to 6 bases and at J to 4 bases, leaving 11 bases not matched to a gene. Here the CDR3 reads CASRHDREGGYGYTF. CDR3 coding DNA: TGTGCCAGCAGACACGACAGGGAAGGAGGCTATGGCTACACCTTC.

This clone was counted once. The chain uses TRBV28 and TRBJ2-7; TRBD2 matches at 14 bases. Unmatched junction bases numbered 3, after V lost 7 bases and J lost 4 bases. CDR3 size: 14 residues. Germline CDR1 MDHEN, CDR2 SYDVKM. The CDR3 DNA is TGTGCCAGCACGACTAGCGGGAGGGGTTACGAGCAGTACTTC. This sequence encodes CASTTSGRGYEQYF.

V is TRBV19 and J is TRBJ2-7, with TRBD1 matching 8 bases. The CDR3 has 12 amino acids. With 10 bases clipped from V and 4 bases from J, the junction kept 6 bases outside the gene matches. Germline-derived CDR1 and CDR2 are LNHDA and SQIVND (reference sequence). This chain's CDR3 is CATQGALYEQYF. The CDR3 DNA sequence: TGTGCCACCCAGGGGGCGTTATACGAGCAGTACTTC.

The chain has TRBV11-3 and TRBJ1-5; maybe TRBD1 (6 bases). Trimming removed 4 bases at V and 0 bases at J, with 13 bases between. Germline-derived CDR1 and CDR2 are SGHNT and YENEEA. The CDR3 spans 16 residues. The DNA for the CDR3 is TGTGCCAGCAGCTCAGGGGAGGGTTATAGCAATCAGCCCCAGCATTTT. Protein product: CASSSGEGYSNQPQHF.

The rearrangement joins TRBV7-6 to TRBJ2-1; 8 bases fit TRBD1. Per the germline V gene, CDR1 is SGHVS and CDR2 is FNYEAQ. Germline trimming cut 5 bases from V and 5 bases from J; bases unmatched to any gene: 11. CDR3 length equals 16 residues. CDR3 sequence: CASSVPGQGGDNEQFF. The DNA for the CDR3 is TGTGCCAGCAGCGTTCCCGGACAGGGCGGGGACAATGAGCAGTTCTTC.

CDR3 sequence: CASSYSGTVMDTIYF. The CDR3 coding sequence is TGTGCCAGCAGTTACTCAGGGACAGTAATGGACACCATATATTTT. The chain couples TRBV6-8 to TRBJ1-3, with 7 bases that match TRBD1. CDR1 is MNHGY and CDR2 is SAAAGT in the germline V gene. CDR3 length: 15 residues. V lost 0 bases to trimming and J lost 8 bases; unmatched junction nucleotides: 7.

This chain joins TRBV18 and TRBJ1-5; possible D gene TRBD1, 6 bases. Trimming left V 2 bases short and J 7 bases short, with 12 bases between. The V gene's germline CDR1 is KGHSH and CDR2 LQKENI. The CDR3 loop spans 14 amino acids. The CDR3 is CASSPIGTRQPQHF. The CDR3 bases are TGTGCCAGCTCACCAATAGGGACAAGGCAGCCCCAGCATTTT.

The chain joins TRBV14 to TRBJ1-1, with unresolved D. CDR1 and CDR2 from the germline V gene are SGHDN and FVKESK. This CDR3 is 13 amino acids long. Deletions cut 4 bases from V and 5 bases from J, with 11 bases between. The chain's CDR3 is CASSLQWDTEAFF. The CDR3 DNA follows: TGTGCCAGCAGCCTACAGTGGGATACTGAAGCTTTCTTT.

The chain employs TRBV11-3 and TRBJ2-2; weak D call: TRBD2 (6 bases). Germline CDR1 and CDR2: SGHNT and YENEEA. There are 16 residues in the CDR3. V lost 4 bases to trimming and J lost 5 bases, with 17 bases between them. The CDR3 here is CASSSRSGSWTGELFF. The CDR3 coding sequence is TGTGCCAGCAGCTCCCGAAGCGGGTCGTGGACCGGGGAGCTGTTTTTT.

The gene calls are TRBV30 and TRBJ1-6, with 10 bases that match TRBD1. Germline V lookup: CDR1 GTSNPN, CDR2 SVGIG (reference sequence). CDR3 size: 14 residues. CDR3 coding DNA: TGTGCTACTAACCGGGACAGGGGTGATTCACCCCTCCACTTT. Translating it yields CATNRDRGDSPLHF.

The J gene is TRBJ1-2, the V gene TRBV9, with a possible D match to TRBD1 (5 bases). The CDR3 is 15 residues long. V lost 4 bases and J lost 2, with 15 bases in between. CDR1 is SGDLS, CDR2 YYNGEE, per germline. The CDR3 sequence: CASSRLDRSNYGYTF. DNA of the CDR3: TGTGCCAGCAGCCGGCTAGACAGAAGCAACTATGGCTACACCTTC.

This clone occurred once. The junction differs from germline at one of its ends, possibly a read error. The V call is TRBV6-8, the J call TRBJ1-1; no definite D call. Germline-derived CDR1 and CDR2 are MNHGY and SAAAGT. The CDR3 runs 14 residues. The CDR3 loop is CAISDWQKNTEAFF. The CDR3 nucleotides are TGTGCCATCAGTGACTGGCAGAAGAACACTGAAGCTTTCTTT.

This chain joins TRBV7-5 and TRBJ1-3; the table's TRBD1 call for D was not verified on the DNA. TRBV7-5 is termed a pseudogene. The CDR3 runs 15 residues. The CDR3 loop reads CASSSNRGRGNTIYF. The CDR3 DNA reads TGTGCCAGCAGCTCAAACAGGGGGCGCGGAAACACCATATATTTT.

V is TRBV14 and J is TRBJ1-4; 7 bases fit TRBD1. The CDR3 is 15 residues long. V lost 1 base, J lost 6 bases, and 5 bases stayed unmatched. The V gene's germline CDR1 is SGHDN and CDR2 FVKESK. Written as DNA, the CDR3 is TGTGCCAGCAGCCAAGTTAGGGGGCGCGATGAAAAACTGTTTTTT. Amino acids: CASSQVRGRDEKLFF.

V is TRBV6-8 and J is TRBJ1-1; D uncertain. CDR3 size: 12 residues. Trimming removed 7 bases at V and 1 base at J, with 7 bases between. CDR1 and CDR2 (germline): MNHGY, SAAAGT. The CDR3 loop is CASKAGNTEAFF. CDR3 DNA sequence: TGTGCCAGCAAGGCAGGGAACACTGAAGCTTTCTTT.

The rearrangement uses TRBV6-8 and TRBJ1-2; 11 bases are a match to TRBD1. Germline values: CDR1 MNHGY, CDR2 SAAAGT. This CDR3 is built from 13 residues. J was trimmed by 7 bases and V by 4 bases; bases with no gene match: 2. The CDR3 here is CASSWGTGGGYTF. The CDR3 DNA sequence: TGTGCCAGCAGTTGGGGGACAGGGGGTGGCTACACCTTC.

This CDR3 is CASSVDWGTDTQYF. CDR3 nucleotides: TGTGCCAGCAGTGTCGATTGGGGCACAGATACGCAGTATTTT. The chain joins TRBV6-4 to TRBJ2-3; D is unclear. Germline loops: CDR1 MRHNA, CDR2 SNTAGT. V was clipped by 4 bases and J by 1 base, with 9 bases between them. The CDR3 contains 14 residues.